Included here is one T cell receptor beta chain sequence, with context. The data originate from a study of blood T cell repertoires in COVID-19. This CDR3 comprises 15 residues. Losses at the gene ends were 0 bases for V and 9 bases for J; bases not matched to a gene: 6. Germline V gene lookup returns CDR1 LNHNV and CDR2 YYDKDF (reference sequence). Original processing notes: Amplification with reference gene primers provided the estimates of nucleated cell counts. Profiling relied on immunoSEQ multiplex PCR, and the TCRdb table lists in-frame clones only, not all of them. V, J and clone size are taken as reported in that table, and D and trimming were inferred from the DNA itself. The sample lists approximately 160,000 clones, around 81% occurring once.

The specimen sequenced was peripheral blood. The sequence came from a man between 65 and 85 years old who had recovered from COVID-19. The rearrangement links TRBV15 to TRBJ2-1, with 9 bases that match TRBD2. The CDR3 DNA reads TGTGCCACCAGCAGAGATCTAGCGGGAATGGGTGAGCAGTTCTTC. Protein sequence: CATSRDLAGMGEQFF.